Below, one TCR beta chain is given with its context. Its antigen is undetermined. CDR1 is SGDLS and CDR2 is YYNGEE in the germline V gene. The CDR3 runs 15 residues. J was trimmed by 2 bases and V by 4 bases; bases with no gene match: 3. These data originate in a study of T cells after posttransplantation cyclophosphamide. The study's findings and limits: Blood and skin or GI T cell repertoires showed limited TRB overlap. Later blood repertoires were often dominated by clones from the donor CD8+ memory compartment. TRB clonality was highly associated with recipient CMV seropositivity and reactivation.

Data came from immunoSEQ multiplex PCR; TCRdb stores just in-frame clones and leaves some out. The sample consists of about 22,000 clones, about nine tenths of them appearing once. A marrow graft followed busulfan-fludarabine conditioning, with cyclophosphamide on days +3 and +4. The sequencing used PBMCs, collected after allogeneic stem cell transplant with posttransplant cyclophosphamide. The chain carries TRBV9 and TRBJ2-6; 7 nucleotides agree with TRBD1. This TCR derives from a female patient aged 30-39 years who received an allogeneic stem cell transplant from an unrelated donor, was CMV-positive, and had no GVHD. A subset of T cells may come from the graft donor. CDR3 in amino acids: CASSKTGAGANVLTF. The CDR3 DNA is TGTGCCAGCAGCAAAACAGGGGCTGGGGCCAACGTCCTGACTTTC.